This TCR beta chain emerged from a study of cytomegalovirus exposure and HLA in healthy donors. Overall study results and limits: Rare TCR sequences predominated, though certain public TCRs were found in many donors. The study designated 150 or so TCR beta chains cytomegalovirus-associated.

This CDR3 spans 15 amino acids. CDR1 and CDR2 (germline): MNHNS, SASEGT. Germline trimming cut 5 bases from V and 0 bases from J; bases unmatched to any gene: 3. Repertoires were generated with immunoSEQ multiplex PCR, while TCRdb's copy carries only in-frame clones and drops some. The table lists about 280,000 clones, approximately 87% of them singletons. As for this clone: The antigen is unknown.

This chain connects TRBV6-1 to TRBJ2-5, with 10 bases lining up with TRBD2. Sequencing used PBMCs. This receptor was identified in a woman under 30 in good health and CMV-seronegative. CDR3: CASSLLAGYQETQYF. As DNA, the CDR3 is TGTGCCAGCAGTCTACTAGCGGGGTACCAAGAGACCCAGTACTTC.